The TCR beta chain described here comes from a study of T cells in localized non-small cell lung cancer. Trimming took off 4 bases at V and 0 bases at J, with 13 bases between the two ends. CDR1 and CDR2 (germline): LNHDA, SQIVND (reference sequence). CDR3 length: 16 residues. Only in-frame clones appear in the TCRdb table, and some are missing; sequencing was by immunoSEQ multiplex PCR. The sample lists about 46,000 clones; about 76% were seen once. The sequence was obtained from a man aged 40-75 years with stage III lung adenocarcinoma. This chain connects TRBV19 to TRBJ2-4, with TRBD1 as a possible D gene (5 bases). The input for sequencing was peripheral blood mononuclear cells, taken before any cancer treatment. CDR3 loop: CASSRGLGVAKNIQYF. In DNA form, the CDR3 reads TGTGCCAGTAGTAGGGGCCTTGGGGTAGCCAAAAACATTCAGTACTTC.